These T cell receptor beta chains were read from a single sample in a study of Graves' ophthalmopathy and Graves' hyperthyroidism. TCRdb redid the calling of the multiplex PCR reads with MiXCR, one entry per CDR3 protein. Of more than 1,000,000 distinct CDR3 sequences listed, around a third are singletons. Sequenced input: peripheral blood or thyroid tissue (not recorded which). The receptors shown here come from an adult man with Graves' hyperthyroidism. The CDR3 runs from the conserved cysteine through the conserved F or W. Each record gives: clone size, D gene, J gene, V gene, CDR3 protein, CDR3 DNA. A D gene is named only where the DNA matches it firmly. Clone size is shown for a subset of rows, as once, few, many or a class of expanded clone.

NA NA TRBJ2-6 TRBV5-6 CASSLYTSGANVLTF TGTGCCAGCAGCTTGTATACGTCTGGGGCCAACGTCCTGACTTTC
many NA TRBJ1-6 TRBV9 CASSHQGFNSPLHF TGTGCCAGCAGCCATCAGGGATTTAATTCACCCCTCCACTTT
NA NA TRBJ1-6 TRBV7-9 CASSSAYGYSPLHF TGTGCCAGCAGCTCCGCCTACGGATATTCACCCCTCCACTTT
many TRBD2 TRBJ2-5 TRBV7-6 CASSYGTSGGGETQYF TGTGCCAGCAGCTACGGGACTAGCGGGGGGGGGGAGACCCAGTACTTC
NA TRBD1 TRBJ1-2 TRBV5-4 CASSHDRGQLYGYTF TGTGCCAGCAGCCATGACAGGGGACAACTCTATGGCTACACCTTC
NA NA TRBJ2-7 TRBV6-5 CASSYDEEVYEQYF TGTGCCAGCAGTTACGACGAAGAGGTCTACGAGCAGTACTTC
NA NA TRBJ1-2 TRBV9 CASSVEIRSEQYFGGYTF NA
NA NA TRBJ1-5 TRBV7-2 CATTSSGGQPQHF TGTGCCACGACCTCCTCGGGGGGCCAGCCCCAGCATTTT
many NA TRBJ1-1 TRBV29-1 CSAKQGTEAFF TGCAGCGCGAAACAGGGAACTGAAGCTTTCTTT
many NA TRBJ1-1 TRBV7-9 CASSWAVNTEAFF TGTGCCAGCAGCTGGGCCGTGAACACTGAAGCTTTCTTT
NA NA TRBJ2-2 TRBV4-1 CASSVGDPTGELFF TGCGCCAGCAGTGTCGGGGACCCGACCGGGGAGCTGTTTTTT
NA TRBD1 TRBJ2-7 TRBV29-1 CSAQGSQGANYEQYF TGCAGCGCCCAAGGGTCCCAGGGGGCCAACTACGAGCAGTACTTC
NA NA TRBJ2-6 TRBV29-1 CSVDGRTNTEAF TGCAGCGTTGATGGCAGGACGAACACTGAAGCTTTC
few NA TRBJ2-5 TRBV7-2 CASSLGVRGAQETQYF TGTGCCAGCAGCTTAGGGGTCAGGGGGGCCCAAGAGACCCAGTACTTC
NA NA TRBJ1-2 TRBV7-9 CASSVDLSYTF TGTGCCAGCAGCGTAGACTTGAGCTACACCTTC
NA TRBD1 TRBJ2-5 TRBV10-3 CAITEDRGETQYF TGTGCCATCACCGAGGACAGGGGAGAGACCCAGTACTTC
NA TRBD1 TRBJ2-7 TRBV29-1 CSATGAGYEQYF TGCAGCGCAACAGGGGCCGGGTACGAGCAGTACTTC
NA NA TRBJ1-2 TRBV13 CASSLGTQYGYTF TGTGCCAGCAGTTTAGGGACACAATATGGCTACACCTTC
many TRBD1 TRBJ2-6 TRBV14 CASSRTRGTGAFGANVLTF TGTGCCAGCAGCCGCACCAGAGGGACAGGAGCTTTCGGGGCCAACGTCCTGACTTTC
NA NA TRBJ1-4 TRBV15 CATSRGVGEKLFF TGTGCCACCAGCAGGGGAGTCGGGGAAAAACTGTTTTTT
few TRBD1 TRBJ2-2 TRBV20-1 CSASHWTGLGTGELFF TGCAGTGCTAGCCACTGGACAGGGCTGGGCACCGGGGAGCTGTTTTTT
NA NA TRBJ1-1 TRBV10-3 CAISEKDTEAFF TGTGCCATCAGTGAGAAGGACACTGAAGCTTTCTTT
many NA TRBJ1-1 TRBV20-1 CSAESSLSNTEAFF TGCAGTGCGGAGTCCAGTCTTTCGAACACTGAAGCTTTCTTT
few NA TRBJ2-7 TRBV12-3/TRBV12-4 CASSTNRGRAYEQYF TGTGCCAGCAGTACTAACAGGGGGAGGGCCTACGAGCAGTACTTC
few NA TRBJ2-7 TRBV7-6 CASSYKPETGYEQYF TGTGCCAGCAGCTATAAACCCGAAACAGGATACGAGCAGTACTTC
NA TRBD1 TRBJ1-6 TRBV7-9 CASSLGTGGLSPLHF TGTGCCAGCAGCTTAGGGACAGGGGGCTTGTCACCCCTCCACTTT
NA NA TRBJ2-7 TRBV6-2/TRBV6-3 CASSYETGTYEQYF TGTGCCAGCAGTTACGAGACAGGCACCTACGAGCAGTACTTC
NA NA TRBJ2-7 TRBV29-1 CSQDSGDGYEQYF TGCAGCCAAGATTCGGGGGATGGGTACGAGCAGTACTTC
few TRBD1 TRBJ1-1 TRBV12-3/TRBV12-4 CASSLPGQAVRTEAFF TGTGCCAGCAGTTTACCCGGACAGGCCGTGAGGACTGAAGCTTTCTTT
NA NA TRBJ1-4 TRBV5-8 CASSREGANEKLFF TGTGCCAGCAGTCGAGAGGGGGCTAATGAAAAACTGTTTTTT
many TRBD1 TRBJ2-2 TRBV7-2 CASSSDRGLTGELFF TGTGCCAGCAGCTCAGACAGGGGGCTGACCGGGGAGCTGTTTTTT
NA NA TRBJ2-2 TRBV6-6 CASTHQIGTDTGELFF TGTGCCAGCACCCACCAGATCGGTACAGACACCGGGGAGCTGTTTTTT
NA NA TRBJ1-1 TRBV2 CASRGGLPGGTEAFF TGTGCCAGCAGGGGGGGACTACCGGGGGGGACTGAAGCTTTCTTT
NA NA TRBJ1-6 TRBV6-5 CASSRGNSLLHF TGTGCCAGCAGCCGAGGGAACAGCCTACTCCACTTT
few TRBD2 TRBJ2-5 TRBV3-1 CASSHIKAGVETQYF TGTGCCAGCAGCCACATAAAAGCGGGAGTCGAGACCCAGTACTTC
few NA TRBJ2-5 TRBV10-3 CAISSRRGETQYF TGTGCCATCAGTTCCCGTAGGGGAGAGACCCAGTACTTC
many TRBD2 TRBJ2-5 TRBV29-1 CSVQLAGRQETQYF TGCAGCGTTCAGCTAGCGGGGCGACAAGAGACCCAGTACTTC
NA NA TRBJ1-1 TRBV5-1 CASSLARGLAEAFF TGCGCCAGCAGCTTGGCCCGGGGCCTTGCTGAAGCTTTCTTT
once TRBD1 TRBJ2-7 TRBV9 CASGAADRATYEQYF TGTGCCAGCGGCGCAGCGGACAGGGCCACCTACGAGCAGTACTTC
many TRBD2 TRBJ2-7 TRBV29-1 CSVVAGELAGIPPFSSYEQYF TGCAGCGTTGTGGCGGGAGAACTAGCGGGAATCCCCCCCTTCAGCTCCTACGAGCAGTACTTC
NA TRBD2 TRBJ2-2 TRBV5-4 CASSLAGVRPGELFF TGTGCCAGCAGCTTAGCGGGAGTAAGGCCCGGGGAGCTGTTTTTT
few TRBD1 TRBJ1-2 TRBV2 CASSGGTGGYGYTF TGTGCCAGCAGCGGGGGGACAGGGGGTTATGGCTACACCTTC
many NA TRBJ1-1 TRBV20-1 CSARDGFATNTEAFF TGCAGTGCTAGAGATGGGTTTGCAACGAACACTGAAGCTTTCTTT
NA NA TRBJ1-4 TRBV5-6 CASSPIATNEKLFF TGTGCCAGCAGCCCGATCGCAACTAATGAAAAACTGTTTTTT
many NA TRBJ1-1 TRBV7-6 CASSLVGVSLNTEAFF TGTGCCAGCAGCTTAGTTGGGGTCAGTTTGAACACTGAAGCTTTCTTT
few NA TRBJ1-1 TRBV30 CAWSVSSNTEAFF TGTGCCTGGAGTGTCAGCAGTAACACTGAAGCTTTCTTT